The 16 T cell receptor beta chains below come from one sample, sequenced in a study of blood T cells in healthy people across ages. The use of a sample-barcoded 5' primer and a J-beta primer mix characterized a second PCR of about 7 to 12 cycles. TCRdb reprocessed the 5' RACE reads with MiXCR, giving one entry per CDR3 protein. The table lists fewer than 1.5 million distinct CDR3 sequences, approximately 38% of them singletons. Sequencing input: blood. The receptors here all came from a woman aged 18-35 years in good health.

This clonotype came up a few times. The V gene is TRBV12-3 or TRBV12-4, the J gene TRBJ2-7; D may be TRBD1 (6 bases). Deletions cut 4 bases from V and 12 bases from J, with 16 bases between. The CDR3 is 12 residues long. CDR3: CASSSETGVRYF. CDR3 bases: TGTGCCAGCAGTTCCGAGACAGGAGTCAGGTACTTC.

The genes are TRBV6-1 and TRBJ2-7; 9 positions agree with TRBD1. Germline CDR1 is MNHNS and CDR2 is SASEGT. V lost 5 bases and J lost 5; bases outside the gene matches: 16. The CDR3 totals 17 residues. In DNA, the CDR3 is TGTGCCAGCAGTCCCCCCGGGACAGGGATTAGTCGCAACGAGCAGTACTTC. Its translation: CASSPPGTGISRNEQYF.

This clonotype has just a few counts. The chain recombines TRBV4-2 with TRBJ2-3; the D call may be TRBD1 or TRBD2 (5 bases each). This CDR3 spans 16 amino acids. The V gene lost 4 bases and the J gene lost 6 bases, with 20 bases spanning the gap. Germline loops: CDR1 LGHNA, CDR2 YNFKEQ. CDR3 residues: CASSPDGTALRDTQYF. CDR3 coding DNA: TGTGCCAGCAGCCCAGATGGGACGGCCCTTCGGGATACGCAGTATTTT.

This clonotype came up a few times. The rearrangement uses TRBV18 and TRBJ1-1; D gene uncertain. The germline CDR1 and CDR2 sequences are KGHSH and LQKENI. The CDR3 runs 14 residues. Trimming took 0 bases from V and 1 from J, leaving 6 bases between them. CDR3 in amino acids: CASSPPAGNTEAFF. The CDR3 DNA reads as TGTGCCAGCTCACCACCTGCGGGGAACACTGAAGCTTTCTTT.

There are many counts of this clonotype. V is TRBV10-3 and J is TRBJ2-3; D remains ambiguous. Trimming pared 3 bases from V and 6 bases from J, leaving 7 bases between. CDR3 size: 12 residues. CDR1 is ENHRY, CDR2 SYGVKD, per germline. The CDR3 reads CAISDHRDTQYF. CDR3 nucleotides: TGTGCCATCAGTGACCACCGGGATACGCAGTATTTT.

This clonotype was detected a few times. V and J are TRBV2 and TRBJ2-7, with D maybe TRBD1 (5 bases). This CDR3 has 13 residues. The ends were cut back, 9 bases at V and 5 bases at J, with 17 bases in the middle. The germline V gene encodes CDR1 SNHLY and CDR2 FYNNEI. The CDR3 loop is CARRQYNDNEQYF. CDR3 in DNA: TGTGCCAGGCGACAGTATAACGACAACGAGCAGTACTTC.

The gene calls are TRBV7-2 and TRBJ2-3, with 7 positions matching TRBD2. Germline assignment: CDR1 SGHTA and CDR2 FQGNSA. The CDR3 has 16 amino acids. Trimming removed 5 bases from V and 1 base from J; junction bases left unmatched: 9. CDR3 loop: CASSRNGGGGTDTQYF. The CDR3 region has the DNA TGTGCCAGCAGCCGAAACGGCGGGGGAGGCACAGATACGCAGTATTTT.

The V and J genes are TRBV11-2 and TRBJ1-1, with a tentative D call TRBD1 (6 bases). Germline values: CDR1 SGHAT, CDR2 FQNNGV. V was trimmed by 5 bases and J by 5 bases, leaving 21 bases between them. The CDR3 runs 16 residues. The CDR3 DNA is TGTGCCAGCAGCCAATACAGGGAGATCAAGTGGACTGAAGCTTTCTTT. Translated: CASSQYREIKWTEAFF.

The CDR3, as DNA: TGTGCCACCAGGTCTTCCTACGAGCAGTACTTC. Translated: CATRSSYEQYF. V gene TRBV15 combines with J gene TRBJ2-7; D uncertain. The CDR3 is 11 residues long. Germline loops: CDR1 LNHNV, CDR2 YYDKDF (reference sequence). Between the trimmed V and J ends, which lost 6 bases and 1 base, there was a span of 4 bases. The full variable domain, in which reference TRBV15 and TRBJ2-7 provide the parts outside the CDR3, is DAMVIQNPRYQVTQFGKPVTLSCSQTLNHNVMYWYQQKSSQAPKLLFHYYDKDFNNEADTPDNFQSRRPNTSFCFLDIRSPGLGDTAMYLCATRSSYEQYFGPGTRLTVT.

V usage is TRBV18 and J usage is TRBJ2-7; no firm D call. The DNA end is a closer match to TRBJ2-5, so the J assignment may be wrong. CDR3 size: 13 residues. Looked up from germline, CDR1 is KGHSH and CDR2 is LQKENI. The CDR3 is CASASGPWETQYF. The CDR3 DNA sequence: TGTGCCAGCGCATCCGGCCCTTGGGAGACCCAGTACTTC.

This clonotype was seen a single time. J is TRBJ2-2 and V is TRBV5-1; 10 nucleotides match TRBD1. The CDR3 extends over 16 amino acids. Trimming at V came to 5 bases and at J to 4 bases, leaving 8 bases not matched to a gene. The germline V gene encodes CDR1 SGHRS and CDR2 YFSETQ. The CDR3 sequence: CASREMTGGITGELFF. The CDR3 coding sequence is TGCGCCAGCAGGGAAATGACAGGGGGCATCACCGGGGAGCTGTTTTTT.

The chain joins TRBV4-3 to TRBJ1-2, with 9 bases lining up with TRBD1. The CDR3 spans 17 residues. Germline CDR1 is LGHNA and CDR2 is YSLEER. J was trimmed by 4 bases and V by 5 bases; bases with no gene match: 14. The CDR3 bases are TGCGCCAGCAGCAAATGGACAGGGGAACGGAGCGGCTATGGCTACACCTTC. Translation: CASSKWTGERSGYGYTF.

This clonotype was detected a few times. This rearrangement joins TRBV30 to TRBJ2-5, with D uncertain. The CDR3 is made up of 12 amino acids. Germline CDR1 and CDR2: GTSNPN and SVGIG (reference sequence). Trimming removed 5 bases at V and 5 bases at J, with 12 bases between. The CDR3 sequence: CAWGPMGETQYF. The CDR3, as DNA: TGTGCCTGGGGCCCCATGGGGGAGACCCAGTACTTC.

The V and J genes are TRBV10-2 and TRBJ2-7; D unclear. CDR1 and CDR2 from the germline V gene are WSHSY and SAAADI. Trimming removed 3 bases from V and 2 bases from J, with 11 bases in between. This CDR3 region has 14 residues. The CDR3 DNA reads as TGCGCCAGCAGTGACAGCTACCCGCCCTACGAGCAGTACTTC. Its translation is CASSDSYPPYEQYF.

The CDR3 DNA reads TGTGCCAGCAGCTTGGACGGGTCGGGATCAGCTTTCTTT. Amino acid sequence: CASSLDGSGSAFF. The gene calls are TRBV2 and TRBJ1-1, with D uncertain. CDR1 and CDR2 (germline): SNHLY, FYNNEI. Deletions cut 6 bases from V and 10 bases from J, with 18 bases between. The CDR3 is 13 residues long.

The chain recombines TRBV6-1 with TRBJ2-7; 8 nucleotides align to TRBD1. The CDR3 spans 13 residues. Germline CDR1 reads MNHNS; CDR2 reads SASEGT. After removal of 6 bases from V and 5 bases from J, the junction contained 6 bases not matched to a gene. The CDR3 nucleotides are TGTGCCAGCAGAAGACAGGGGTTTAACGAGCAGTACTTC. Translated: CASRRQGFNEQYF.